The rows below give T cell receptor beta chains drawn from one sample of a study of radiotherapy plus CTLA-4 blockade in lung cancer. The method was immunoSEQ multiplex PCR; TCRdb's version includes in-frame clones alone and lacks a portion of them. The sample lists under 45,000 clones, 75% to 80% seen once, with around 22% in the top ten. This sample comprised peripheral blood, obtained from a patient treated with radiotherapy plus ipilimumab. The receptor source for this set is a human donor with non-small cell lung cancer that progressed on radiotherapy plus ipilimumab. Both conserved end residues are part of each CDR3. The order of the fields is CDR3 DNA, CDR3 protein, clone size, J gene, V gene, D gene. D genes are given only for firm matches. Rows may omit the clone size; those that give it use once, few, many or a size class.

TGTGCTAGTGGTTTGGCGACAGGGCGGACTGAAGCTTTCTTT,CASGLATGRTEAFF,-,TRBJ1-1,TRBV12-5,TRBD1
TGCGCCAGCAGCGAGGCAGGGCATTATGGCTACACCTTC,CASSEAGHYGYTF,-,TRBJ1-2,TRBV4-1,-
TGTGCCAGCAGTTACGTTAGTAGCTCCTACAATGAGCAGTTCTTC,CASSYVSSSYNEQFF,-,TRBJ2-1,TRBV6-6,-
TGTGCCAGCTCACCCATGCGGGGAAGCGGGGGCACAGATACGCAGTATTTT,CASSPMRGSGGTDTQYF,-,TRBJ2-3,TRBV18,TRBD2
TGTGCCATCAGTAGCTCGGGACAGGGTGGCAATGAGCAGTTCTTC,CAISSSGQGGNEQFF,-,TRBJ2-1,TRBV10-3,TRBD1
TGTGCCAGTAGGACGGGACAGTTAAATGAAAAACTGTTTTTT,CASRTGQLNEKLFF,-,TRBJ1-4,TRBV19,TRBD1
TGTGCCAGCAGACCCGCGGGAGGCAATCAGCCCCAGCATTTT,CASRPAGGNQPQHF,-,TRBJ1-5,TRBV28,-
TGCGCCAGCAGCCTGGGCGCCGACACGGATACGCAGTATTTT,CASSLGADTDTQYF,-,TRBJ2-3,TRBV5-1,-
TGTGCCAGCAGTAGACAGTCAGAAGAGACCCAGTACTTC,CASSRQSEETQYF,-,TRBJ2-5,TRBV7-6,-
TGCGCCAGCAGCCAAGAAGAATCTAGCGGGGACTCTTGGACCCAGTACTTC,CASSQEESSGDSWTQYF,-,TRBJ2-5,TRBV4-1,TRBD2
TGTGCCAGCAGGACTAGCGGGGCACCAGATACGCAGTATTTT,CASRTSGAPDTQYF,once,TRBJ2-3,TRBV27,TRBD2
TGCGCCAGCAGCTTGGGCCTCCGGGACAGCCATCAAAGCAATGAGCAGTTCTTC,CASSLGLRDSHQSNEQFF,-,TRBJ2-1,TRBV5-1,TRBD1
TGCAGCGTTGAAGATATCAATGAGCAGTTCTTC,CSVEDINEQFF,-,TRBJ2-1,TRBV29-1,-
TGTGCCAGTAGGGCCGGCTTTCCCGGGGATACGCAGTATTTT,CASRAGFPGDTQYF,-,TRBJ2-3,TRBV19,-
TGCGCCAGCAGCCAAGATCGGGGGGGGTCGTATGGCTACACCTTC,CASSQDRGGSYGYTF,-,TRBJ1-2,TRBV4-3,-
TGTGCCAGCAGCTTAGGGTCTAGCGTTGGGAGCCAGTACTTC,CASSLGSSVGSQYF,-,TRBJ2-5,TRBV11-2,-
TGTGCCAGCAGCGTACTTAGCGGGGGCCCCACAGATACGCAGTATTTT,CASSVLSGGPTDTQYF,few,TRBJ2-3,TRBV9,TRBD2
TGTGCCAGCAGCCCTGGGACAGGGGCCAATAATTCACCCCTCCACTTT,CASSPGTGANNSPLHF,-,TRBJ1-6,TRBV5-4,TRBD1
TGTGCCAGCAGCGTCGATTGGAGGACTGAAGCTTTCTTT,CASSVDWRTEAFF,-,TRBJ1-1,TRBV7-3,-
TGTGCCAGCAGCGGCCGTGAAAGAGGTGAAGCTTTCTTT,CASSGRERGEAFF,-,TRBJ1-1,TRBV9,-
TGTGCCAGCAGAAGGGGACAGGGGTACGGAAACACCATATATTTT,CASRRGQGYGNTIYF,-,TRBJ1-3,TRBV6-6,TRBD1